These T cell receptor beta chains were read from a single sample in a study of early T cells in non-severe SARS-CoV-2 infection. TCRdb processed the 5' RACE reads anew with MiXCR; each CDR3 protein has one entry. This repertoire shows 55,000 to 70,000 distinct CDR3 sequences, around 4.9% found once; its top ten account for just under 5%. Material for sequencing was whole blood. The receptors stem from an adult who was a healthcare worker with PCR-confirmed SARS-CoV-2 infection or an uninfected control (not recorded which). Both conserved end residues are trimmed from each CDR3.

V	J	CDR3
TRBV10-2	TRBJ1-2	ASTGTRSYGYT
TRBV20-1	TRBJ2-3	SARVAGGDTQY
TRBV5-4	TRBJ2-2	ASSSDRERTGELF
TRBV10-3	TRBJ1-5	AISDPAQEDSNQPQH
TRBV30	TRBJ1-5	AWAPRQGSQPQH
TRBV7-2	TRBJ2-3	ASSLYPGADTQY
TRBV5-4	TRBJ2-1	ASSLPREVLNEQF
TRBV7-9	TRBJ1-2	ASSRDSHYGYT
TRBV14	TRBJ2-1	ASSRWDWGDEQF
TRBV24-1	TRBJ2-5	ATSDLAGGPETQY
TRBV5-4	TRBJ1-2	ASSLTQGGYGYT
TRBV27	TRBJ2-2	ASSLLGGQGVAGELF
TRBV4-1	TRBJ2-2	ASSLGQANTGELF
TRBV5-4	TRBJ2-4	ASSLQGEDIQY
TRBV19	TRBJ2-7	ASSQLGGEQY
TRBV6-1	TRBJ1-2	ASSEWRATNYGYT
TRBV9	TRBJ1-3	ASSVAQAVSGNTIY
TRBV21-1	TRBJ2-1	ASSTIRDRGPYNEQF
TRBV12-3/TRBV12-4	TRBJ1-5	ASSFLGTGAQPQH
TRBV20-1	TRBJ1-5	SASDRVKQPQH
TRBV3-1	TRBJ2-7	ASSHTDLTGEQY
TRBV29-1	TRBJ2-2	SVVFQGRNAGELF
TRBV3-1	TRBJ1-2	ASSLLSGYT
TRBV7-9	TRBJ2-1	ASSDNRAAYNEQF
TRBV19	TRBJ2-3	ASSPTSGGALDTQY
TRBV12-3/TRBV12-4	TRBJ1-6	ASGTGQNSPLH
TRBV20-1	TRBJ1-3	SALSLDRDNTIY
TRBV7-2	TRBJ2-3	ASSSTAHTQY
TRBV12-3/TRBV12-4	TRBJ1-5	ASSKGQGLYQPQH
TRBV18	TRBJ1-2	ASSQGARDGYT
TRBV6-6	TRBJ1-2	ASSYSANYGYT
TRBV5-1	TRBJ2-1	ASSLETGWDNEQF
TRBV19	TRBJ2-1	ASSSALAGGPGEQF
TRBV12-3/TRBV12-4	TRBJ2-1	ASSFNGVNEQF
TRBV5-1	TRBJ2-3	ASSLAGGPDTQY
TRBV7-9	TRBJ1-5	ASSPLDRRNQPQH
TRBV19	TRBJ1-5	ASSPPETGGYSNQPQH
TRBV6-1	TRBJ1-6	ASIKRVCYNSPLH
TRBV28	TRBJ2-7	ASSKGQSSYEQY
TRBV5-1	TRBJ1-4	ASSRGTGLEKLF
TRBV5-4	TRBJ1-2	ASSSGTDLYGYT
TRBV20-1	TRBJ1-1	SARAGGARLNTEAF
TRBV10-3	TRBJ1-1	AIRQAGRNTEAF
TRBV13	TRBJ2-2	ASKLNRVTGELF
TRBV11-2	TRBJ2-7	ASSPQRQGGEQY
TRBV6-2/TRBV6-3	TRBJ1-1	ASSDRQRATEAF
TRBV20-1	TRBJ2-1	SARSGDNEQF
TRBV9	TRBJ1-2	ASSVVGTELGYT
TRBV4-3	TRBJ2-2	ASSQDLTGELF
TRBV14	TRBJ1-1	ASSQDIGGLNTEAF
TRBV10-3	TRBJ2-3	AISVGRGGTDTQY
TRBV6-5	TRBJ1-2	ASTSSTRGYRGVGYT